These 7 T cell receptor beta chains were sequenced from one sample in a study of cytomegalovirus exposure and HLA in healthy donors. The PCR had 60 Vbeta and 13 Jbeta primers. Profiling relied on immunoSEQ multiplex PCR, and the TCRdb table lists in-frame clones only, not all of them. The sample table sets out some 41,000 clones. Input material: PBMCs. These receptors were taken from a male donor in good health and CMV-seronegative.

CDR3 residues: CAISDWSGTGIIPRTYEQYF. CDR3 DNA: TGTGCCATCAGTGATTGGTCTGGGACAGGGATAATTCCGCGGACCTACGAGCAGTACTTC. J is TRBJ2-7 and V is TRBV10-3; 9 nucleotides match TRBD1. V was clipped by 3 bases and J by 2 bases; unmatched bases: 20. This CDR3 contains 20 residues. CDR1 ENHRY and CDR2 SYGVKD come from the germline V gene.

The chain has TRBV5-1 and TRBJ1-1; D gene unclear. V was pared by 0 bases and J by 5 bases, with 8 bases between. This CDR3 region has 13 residues. CDR1 and CDR2 from the germline V gene are SGHRS and YFSETQ. DNA for the CDR3: TGCGCCAGCAGCTTGGACATGTATACTGAAGCTTTCTTT. Residues: CASSLDMYTEAFF.

The rearrangement uses TRBV5-1 and TRBJ2-7; D possibly corresponds to TRBD2 (6 bases). Trimming took off 1 base at V and 2 bases at J, with 10 bases between the two ends. This CDR3 has 14 residues. CDR1 is SGHRS, CDR2 YFSETQ, per germline. DNA of the CDR3: TGCGCCAGCAGCTTGCGGGAGCTGACCTACGAGCAGTACTTC. Its translation is CASSLRELTYEQYF.

The chain recombines TRBV6-1 with TRBJ1-3; weak D call: TRBD1 (5 bases). CDR1 and CDR2 (germline): MNHNS, SASEGT. The CDR3 runs 17 residues. V was clipped by 4 bases and J by 4 bases, with 20 bases between them. The CDR3 loop reads CASSVISRVHIGNTIYF. The CDR3 DNA follows: TGTGCCAGCAGTGTTATTAGCAGGGTCCACATCGGAAACACCATATATTTT.

Points on this clone: This same CDR3 is encoded by further DNA sequences in the sample. This chain uses TRBV5-6 with TRBJ2-1, with 8 bases that match TRBD1. Trimming removed 0 bases from V and 9 bases from J; junction bases left unmatched: 5. Germline V gene lookup returns CDR1 SGHDT and CDR2 YYEEEE. This CDR3 has 14 amino acids. The CDR3 DNA sequence: TGTGCCAGCAGCTTGGGGCAGGGGGCAGGTGAGCAGTTCTTC. The encoded protein is CASSLGQGAGEQFF.

The chain combines TRBV6-1 with TRBJ2-7; D remains unclear. The germline V gene encodes CDR1 MNHNS and CDR2 SASEGT. CDR3 length: 12 residues. V lost 7 bases and J 4 bases, leaving 11 bases between the germline ends. CDR3 residues: CASTPRGYEQYF. In nucleotides, the CDR3 is TGTGCCAGCACCCCAAGAGGTTACGAGCAGTACTTC.

The chain has TRBV11-3 and TRBJ2-3, with TRBD1 as a possible D gene (6 bases). This CDR3 has 14 residues. V was clipped by 0 bases and J by 6 bases, with 10 bases between them. Germline values: CDR1 SGHNT, CDR2 YENEEA. Written as DNA, the CDR3 is TGTGCCAGCAGCTTAGATCGCAGGGGCGATACGCAGTATTTT. Translation gives CASSLDRRGDTQYF.